This passage covers 6 T cell receptor beta chains from one sample sequenced in a study of blood T cell repertoires in COVID-19. TCRdb keeps only in-frame clones here, not all; method: immunoSEQ multiplex PCR. The sample holds 200,000 to 250,000 clones, around 86% seen once. What was sequenced was peripheral blood. Receptor source: a woman aged 25 to 45 who had recovered from COVID-19.

V is TRBV6-6 and J is TRBJ2-4; TRBD1 matches at 7 bases. J was trimmed by 6 bases and V by 7 bases; bases with no gene match: 6. From germline, CDR1 is MNHNY and CDR2 SVGAGI (reference sequence). There are 13 residues in the CDR3. The CDR3 sequence: CASIRGHGNIQYF. The CDR3 DNA reads as TGTGCCAGCATTAGGGGGCATGGAAACATTCAGTACTTC.

The chain combines TRBV9 with TRBJ2-1; TRBD2 matches at 8 bases. Trimming at V came to 0 bases and at J to 4 bases, leaving 9 bases not matched to a gene. This CDR3 is built from 17 residues. From germline, CDR1 is SGDLS and CDR2 YYNGEE. The CDR3 loop is CASSVGVTGGRYNEQFF. CDR3 nucleotides: TGTGCCAGCAGCGTAGGGGTGACGGGGGGGCGGTACAATGAGCAGTTCTTC.

This clone was seen just once. The V and J genes are TRBV30 and TRBJ1-4; no definite D call. Trimming cost V 2 bases and J 7 bases, with 29 bases left between them. The CDR3 totals 19 residues. The germline gives CDR1 GTSNPN, CDR2 SVGIG (reference sequence). The CDR3 nucleotides read TGTGCCTGGAGTCCCGGATTCCTTCGCACTTCAAGGGAGAGTGAAAAACTGTTTTTT. The encoded protein is CAWSPGFLRTSRESEKLFF.

This clone came up a few times. J is TRBJ1-5 and V is TRBV7-2, with D possibly TRBD1 on 5 matching bases. CDR1 and CDR2 from the germline V gene are SGHTA and FQGNSA. This CDR3 region has 13 residues. V lost 2 bases and J 4 bases, leaving 6 bases between the germline ends. CDR3 protein: CASSLRGNQPQHF. CDR3 nucleotide sequence: TGTGCCAGCAGCTTACGGGGGAATCAGCCCCAGCATTTT.

The V and J genes are TRBV6-6 and TRBJ2-3, with D unclear. The CDR3 has 14 residues. Germline loops: CDR1 MNHNY, CDR2 SVGAGI (reference sequence). Trimming removed 7 bases from V and 2 bases from J, with 13 bases in between. CDR3 region: CASKTSVFTDTQYF. The CDR3 coding sequence is TGTGCCAGCAAGACTTCCGTTTTCACAGATACGCAGTATTTT.

The chain carries TRBV19 and TRBJ1-1, with a tentative D call TRBD1 (6 bases). The CDR3 contains 14 residues. Germline-derived CDR1 and CDR2 are LNHDA and SQIVND (reference sequence). V gave up 4 bases and J gave up 3 bases, with 12 bases separating them. The CDR3 sequence: CASSKAEGDTEAFF. CDR3 bases: TGTGCCAGTAGTAAAGCCGAGGGGGACACTGAAGCTTTCTTT.